The sample holds one count of the clone carrying this T cell receptor beta chain. The antigen is not known. This CDR3 is 21 amino acids long. J was trimmed by 1 base and V by 0 bases; bases with no gene match: 17. CDR1 and CDR2 from the germline V gene are LGHDT and YNNKEL (reference sequence). High-throughput TCR beta sequencing covered peripheral CD8+ and CD4+ T cells. The data derive from a study of CD8 T cells in Susac syndrome. Study findings and constraints: Clonal expansion of CD8+ cells in Susac peaked in TEMRA cells (and in active patients). Susac-specific public clones found in total CD8+ repertoires numbered some 15, and those in CD8+ TEMRA repertoires numbered several.

The RNA input was about 0.5 to 1 ug, and it was reverse transcribed with random hexamers. TCRdb used MiXCR to reprocess the immunoSEQ multiplex PCR reads, holding one entry per CDR3 protein. Found here are about 53,000 distinct CDR3 sequences, roughly 94% of them singletons; the top ten hold 0.75%. The rearrangement uses TRBV3-1 and TRBJ1-2; TRBD1 matches at 10 bases. The clonotype originates from a human donor with Susac syndrome. Sequencing was carried out using CD8+ T cells from PBMCs. CDR3 DNA: TGTGCCAGCAGCCAAGATAACCGCTATGACAGGGGGCTTAGGAGTAACTATGGCTACACCTTC. This sequence encodes CASSQDNRYDRGLRSNYGYTF.